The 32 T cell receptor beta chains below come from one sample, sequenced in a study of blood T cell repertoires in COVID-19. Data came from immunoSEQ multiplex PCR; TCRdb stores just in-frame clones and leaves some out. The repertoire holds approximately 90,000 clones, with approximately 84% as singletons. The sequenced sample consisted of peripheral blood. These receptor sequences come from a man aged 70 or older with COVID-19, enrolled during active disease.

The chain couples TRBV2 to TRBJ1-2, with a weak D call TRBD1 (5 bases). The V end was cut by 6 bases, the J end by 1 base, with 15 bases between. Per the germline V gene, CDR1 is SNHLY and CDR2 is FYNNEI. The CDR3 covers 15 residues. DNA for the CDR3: TGTGCCAGCAGGGCCGTGGGGCCCCTTAACTATGGCTACACCTTC. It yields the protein CASRAVGPLNYGYTF.

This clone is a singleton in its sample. CDR3 DNA: TGTGCCAGCAGCCAAGGGACAGAGTACCAAGAGACCCAGTACTTC. Translation gives CASSQGTEYQETQYF. The chain recombines TRBV16 with TRBJ2-5; the match to TRBD1 covers 7 bases. Germline V gene data show CDR1 as KGHSY and CDR2 as FQNENV. The CDR3 sequence is 15 residues long. The V and J ends lost 2 bases and 0 bases, in that order; junction bases with no gene match: 3.

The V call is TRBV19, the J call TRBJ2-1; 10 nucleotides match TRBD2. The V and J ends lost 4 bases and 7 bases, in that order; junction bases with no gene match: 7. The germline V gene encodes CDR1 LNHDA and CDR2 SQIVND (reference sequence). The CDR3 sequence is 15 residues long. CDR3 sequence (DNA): TGTGCCAGTAGTAAGTCTAGCGGGAGTTGGAATGAGCAGTTCTTC. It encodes CASSKSSGSWNEQFF.

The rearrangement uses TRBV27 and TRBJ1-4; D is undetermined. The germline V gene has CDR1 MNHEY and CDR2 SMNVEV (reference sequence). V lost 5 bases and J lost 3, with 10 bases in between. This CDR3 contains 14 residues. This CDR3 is CASSPSFANEKLFF. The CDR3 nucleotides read TGTGCCAGCAGTCCTAGTTTCGCTAATGAAAAACTGTTTTTT.

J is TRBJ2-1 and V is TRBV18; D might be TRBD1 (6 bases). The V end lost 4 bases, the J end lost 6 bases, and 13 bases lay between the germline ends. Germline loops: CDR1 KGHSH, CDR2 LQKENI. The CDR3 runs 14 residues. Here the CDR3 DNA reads TGTGCCAGCTCACAGGGATCACAGGGCAATGAGCAGTTCTTC. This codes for CASSQGSQGNEQFF.

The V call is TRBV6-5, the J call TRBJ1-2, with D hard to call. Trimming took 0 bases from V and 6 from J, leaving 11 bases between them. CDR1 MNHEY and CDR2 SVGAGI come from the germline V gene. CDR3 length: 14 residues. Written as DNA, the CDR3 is TGTGCCAGCAGTTACTCGCGGGAGTGGGATGGCTACACCTTC. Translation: CASSYSREWDGYTF.

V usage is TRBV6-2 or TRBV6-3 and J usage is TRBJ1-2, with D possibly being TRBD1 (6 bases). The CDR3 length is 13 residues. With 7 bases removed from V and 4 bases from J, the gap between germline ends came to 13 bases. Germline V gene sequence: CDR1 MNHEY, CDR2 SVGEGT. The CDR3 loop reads CASTPGQSYGYTF. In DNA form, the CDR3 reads TGTGCCAGCACCCCCGGACAGAGCTATGGCTACACCTTC.

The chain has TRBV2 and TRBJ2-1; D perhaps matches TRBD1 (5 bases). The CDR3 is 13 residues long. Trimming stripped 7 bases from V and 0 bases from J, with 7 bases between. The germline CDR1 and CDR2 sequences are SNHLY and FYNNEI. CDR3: CASNQGSYNEQFF. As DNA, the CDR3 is TGTGCCAGCAACCAGGGCTCCTACAATGAGCAGTTCTTC.

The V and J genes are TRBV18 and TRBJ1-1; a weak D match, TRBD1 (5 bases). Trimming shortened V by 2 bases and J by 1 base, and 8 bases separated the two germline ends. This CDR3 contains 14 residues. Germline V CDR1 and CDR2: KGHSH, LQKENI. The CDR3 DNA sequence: TGTGCCAGCTCACCAGGGGCATGGAACACTGAAGCTTTCTTT. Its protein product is CASSPGAWNTEAFF.

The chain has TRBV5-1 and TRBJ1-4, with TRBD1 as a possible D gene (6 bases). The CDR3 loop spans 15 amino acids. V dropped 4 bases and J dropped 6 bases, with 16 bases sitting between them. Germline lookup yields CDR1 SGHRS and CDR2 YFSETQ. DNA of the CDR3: TGCGCCAGCAGCCAAACCCGGGGGGCTGATGAAAAACTGTTTTTT. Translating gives CASSQTRGADEKLFF.

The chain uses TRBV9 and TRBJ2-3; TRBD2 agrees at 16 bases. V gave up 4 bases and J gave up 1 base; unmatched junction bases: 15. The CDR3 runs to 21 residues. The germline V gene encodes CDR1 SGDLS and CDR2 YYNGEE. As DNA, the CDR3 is TGTGCCAGCAGCCCTTGTCCCGGGACTAGCGGGGGGGGGCCCTGCACAGATACGCAGTATTTT. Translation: CASSPCPGTSGGGPCTDTQYF. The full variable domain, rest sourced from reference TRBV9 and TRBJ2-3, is DSGVTQTPKHLITATGQRVTLRCSPRSGDLSVYWYQQSLDQGLQFLIQYYNGEERAKGNILERFSAQQFPDLHSELNLSSLELGDSALYFCASSPCPGTSGGGPCTDTQYFGPGTRLTVL.

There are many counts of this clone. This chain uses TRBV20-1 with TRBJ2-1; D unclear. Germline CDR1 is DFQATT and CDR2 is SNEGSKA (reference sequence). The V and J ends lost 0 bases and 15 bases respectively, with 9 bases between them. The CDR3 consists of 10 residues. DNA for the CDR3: TGCAGTGCTAGAGAGCGTGAGGCGTTCTTC. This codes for CSAREREAFF.

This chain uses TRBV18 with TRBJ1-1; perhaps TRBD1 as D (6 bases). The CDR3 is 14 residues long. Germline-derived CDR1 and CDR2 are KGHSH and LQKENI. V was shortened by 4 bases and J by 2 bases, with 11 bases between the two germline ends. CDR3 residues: CASSRDNLNTEAFF. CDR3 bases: TGTGCCAGCTCACGGGACAATCTAAACACTGAAGCTTTCTTT.

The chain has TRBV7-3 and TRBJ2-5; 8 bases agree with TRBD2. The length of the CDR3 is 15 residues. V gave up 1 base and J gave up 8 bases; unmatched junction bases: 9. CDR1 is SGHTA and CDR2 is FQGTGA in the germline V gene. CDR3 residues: CASSLSGGMQITQYF. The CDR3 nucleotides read TGTGCCAGCAGCTTAAGCGGGGGGATGCAAATTACCCAGTACTTC.

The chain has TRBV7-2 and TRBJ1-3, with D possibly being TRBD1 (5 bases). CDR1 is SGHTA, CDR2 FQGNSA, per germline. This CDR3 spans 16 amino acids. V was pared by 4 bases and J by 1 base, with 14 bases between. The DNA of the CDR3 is TGTGCCAGCAGCTCCCCTGGGGGGAGTTCTGGAAACACCATATATTTT. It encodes CASSSPGGSSGNTIYF.

The CDR3 loop reads CASNLQGKGTEAFF. As DNA, the CDR3 is TGTGCCAGTAACCTACAGGGAAAGGGGACTGAAGCTTTCTTT. This chain uses TRBV19 with TRBJ1-1, with D perhaps TRBD1 (6 bases). The germline V gene encodes CDR1 LNHDA and CDR2 SQIVND (reference sequence). The V end lost 7 bases, the J end lost 5 bases, and 17 bases lay between the germline ends. This CDR3 comprises 14 residues.

The CDR3 DNA is TGTGCCTGGAGTGTACAGGGAAGTGAAAAACTGTTTTTT. Protein: CAWSVQGSEKLFF. The chain is built from TRBV30 and TRBJ1-4, with a tentative D call TRBD1 (6 bases). V lost 0 bases, J lost 7 bases, and 9 bases lay in between. The germline V gene has CDR1 GTSNPN and CDR2 SVGIG (reference sequence). CDR3 size: 13 residues.

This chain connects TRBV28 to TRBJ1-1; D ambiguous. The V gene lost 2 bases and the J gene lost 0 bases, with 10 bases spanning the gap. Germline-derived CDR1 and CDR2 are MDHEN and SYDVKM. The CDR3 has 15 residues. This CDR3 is CASSLTDTLNTEAFF. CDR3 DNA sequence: TGTGCCAGCAGTTTAACCGACACCCTGAACACTGAAGCTTTCTTT.

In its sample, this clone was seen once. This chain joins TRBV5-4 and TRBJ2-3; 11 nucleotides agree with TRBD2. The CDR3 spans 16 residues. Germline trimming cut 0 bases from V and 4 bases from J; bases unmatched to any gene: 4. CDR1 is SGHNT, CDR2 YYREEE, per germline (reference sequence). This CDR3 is CASSLASGRKADTQYF. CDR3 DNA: TGTGCCAGCAGCTTGGCTAGCGGGAGGAAAGCAGATACGCAGTATTTT.

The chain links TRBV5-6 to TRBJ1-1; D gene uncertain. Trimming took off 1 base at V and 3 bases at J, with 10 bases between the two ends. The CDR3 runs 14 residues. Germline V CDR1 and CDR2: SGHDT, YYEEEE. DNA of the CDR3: TGTGCCAGCAGCTTGTACCGGTTTTACACTGAAGCTTTCTTT. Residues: CASSLYRFYTEAFF.

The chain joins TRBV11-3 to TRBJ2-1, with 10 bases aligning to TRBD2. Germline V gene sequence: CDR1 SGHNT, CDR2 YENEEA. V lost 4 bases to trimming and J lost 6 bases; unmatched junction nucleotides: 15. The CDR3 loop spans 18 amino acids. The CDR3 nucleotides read TGTGCCAGCAGCTCCTGGGCGGGTGGAGCGGGAGGGCTCAATGAGCAGTTCTTC. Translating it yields CASSSWAGGAGGLNEQFF. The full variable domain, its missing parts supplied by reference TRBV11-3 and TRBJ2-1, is EAGVVQSPRYKIIEKKQPVAFWCNPISGHNTLYWYLQNLGQGPELLIRYENEEAVDDSQLPKDRFSAERLKGVDSTLKIQPAELGDSAVYLCASSSWAGGAGGLNEQFFGPGTRLTVL.

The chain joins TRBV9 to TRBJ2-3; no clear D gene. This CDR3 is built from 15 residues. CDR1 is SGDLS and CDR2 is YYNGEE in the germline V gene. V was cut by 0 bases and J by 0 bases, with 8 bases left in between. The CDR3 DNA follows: TGTGCCAGCAGCGTAGACATCCACAGCACAGATACGCAGTATTTT. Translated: CASSVDIHSTDTQYF.

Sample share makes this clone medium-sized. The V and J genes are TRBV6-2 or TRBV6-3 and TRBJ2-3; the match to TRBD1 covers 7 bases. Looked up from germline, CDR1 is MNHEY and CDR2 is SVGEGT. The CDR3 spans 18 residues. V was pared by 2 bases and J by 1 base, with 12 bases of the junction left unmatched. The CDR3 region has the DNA TGTGCCAGCAGTTACAAGGGACAGAAACCCTGGGGCACAGATACGCAGTATTTT. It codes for CASSYKGQKPWGTDTQYF.

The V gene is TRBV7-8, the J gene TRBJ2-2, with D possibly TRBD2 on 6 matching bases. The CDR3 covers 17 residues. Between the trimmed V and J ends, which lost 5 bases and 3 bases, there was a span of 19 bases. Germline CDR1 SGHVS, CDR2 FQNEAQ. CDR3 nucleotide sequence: TGTGCCAGCAGCAAAAAGGAGGGCCGGGTCGACACCGGGGAGCTGTTTTTT. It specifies CASSKKEGRVDTGELFF.

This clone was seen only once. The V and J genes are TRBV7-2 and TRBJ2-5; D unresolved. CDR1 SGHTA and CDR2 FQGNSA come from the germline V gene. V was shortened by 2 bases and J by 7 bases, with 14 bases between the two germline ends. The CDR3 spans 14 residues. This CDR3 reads CASSLQGSQRTQYF. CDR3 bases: TGTGCCAGCAGCTTACAAGGTTCTCAGCGGACCCAGTACTTC.

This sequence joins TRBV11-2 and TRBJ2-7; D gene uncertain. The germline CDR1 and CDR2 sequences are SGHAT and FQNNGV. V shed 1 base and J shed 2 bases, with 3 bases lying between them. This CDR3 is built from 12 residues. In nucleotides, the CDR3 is TGTGCCAGCAGCTTAGCCGCCTACGAGCAGTACTTC. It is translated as CASSLAAYEQYF.

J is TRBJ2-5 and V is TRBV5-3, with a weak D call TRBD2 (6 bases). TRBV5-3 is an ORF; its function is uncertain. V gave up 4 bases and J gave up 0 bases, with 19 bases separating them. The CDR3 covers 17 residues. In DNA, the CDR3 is TGTGCCAGAAGCCCCTACCCTAGCGCCAGGTACCAAGAGACCCAGTACTTC. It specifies CARSPYPSARYQETQYF.

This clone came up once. CDR3 bases: TGTGCCAGCAGCTACCAGGGGGCTGGGGAAAAACTGTTTTTT. Translation gives CASSYQGAGEKLFF. The rearrangement joins TRBV7-2 to TRBJ1-4, with TRBD1 identical over 8 bases. CDR3 length equals 14 residues. Germline loops: CDR1 SGHTA, CDR2 FQGNSA. V lost 4 bases and J lost 8; bases outside the gene matches: 6.

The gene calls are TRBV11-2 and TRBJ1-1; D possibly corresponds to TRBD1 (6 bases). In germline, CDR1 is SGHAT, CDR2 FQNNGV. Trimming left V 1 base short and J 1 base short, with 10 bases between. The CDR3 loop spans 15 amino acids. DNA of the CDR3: TGTGCCAGCAGCTTAGTCCAAGGGGGGAACACTGAAGCTTTCTTT. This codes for CASSLVQGGNTEAFF.

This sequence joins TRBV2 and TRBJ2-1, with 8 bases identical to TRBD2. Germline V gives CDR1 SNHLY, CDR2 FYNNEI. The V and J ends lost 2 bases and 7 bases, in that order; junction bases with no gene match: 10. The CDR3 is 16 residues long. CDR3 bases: TGTGCCAGCAGTGAACTTAGCGGGGCTCCCGGGAATGAGCAGTTCTTC. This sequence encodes CASSELSGAPGNEQFF.

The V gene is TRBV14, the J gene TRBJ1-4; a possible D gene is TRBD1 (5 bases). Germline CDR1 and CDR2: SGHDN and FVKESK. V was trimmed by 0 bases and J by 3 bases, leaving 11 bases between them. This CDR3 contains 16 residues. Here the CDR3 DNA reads TGTGCCAGCAGCCAAGACCCAGGGTCCTCTAATGAAAAACTGTTTTTT. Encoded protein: CASSQDPGSSNEKLFF.

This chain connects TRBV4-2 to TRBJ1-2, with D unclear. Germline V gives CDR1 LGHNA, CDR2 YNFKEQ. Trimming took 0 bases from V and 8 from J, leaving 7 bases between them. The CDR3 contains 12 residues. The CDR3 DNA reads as TGTGCCAGCAGCCAAGATCGGGTCGGCTACACCTTC. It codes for CASSQDRVGYTF.